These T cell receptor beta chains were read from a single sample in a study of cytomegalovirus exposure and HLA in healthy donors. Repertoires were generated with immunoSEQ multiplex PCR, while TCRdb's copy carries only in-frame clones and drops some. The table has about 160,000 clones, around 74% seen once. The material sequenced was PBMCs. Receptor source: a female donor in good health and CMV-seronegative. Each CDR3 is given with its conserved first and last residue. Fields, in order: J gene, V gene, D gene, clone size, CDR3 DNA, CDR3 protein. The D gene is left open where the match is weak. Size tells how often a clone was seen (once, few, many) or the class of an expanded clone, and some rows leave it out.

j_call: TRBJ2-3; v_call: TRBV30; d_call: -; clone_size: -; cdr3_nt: TGTGCCTGGAGTGTACTTACAGATACGCAGTATTTT; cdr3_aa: CAWSVLTDTQYF
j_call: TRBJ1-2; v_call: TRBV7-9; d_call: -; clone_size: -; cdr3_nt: TGTGCCAGCAGCTTAGGGTCAGGGTATAACTATGGCTACACCTTC; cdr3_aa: CASSLGSGYNYGYTF
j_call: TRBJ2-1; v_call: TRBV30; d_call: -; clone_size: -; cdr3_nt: TGTGCCTGGAGCGATGGAGCCAGCTCCTACAATGAGCAGTTCTTC; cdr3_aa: CAWSDGASSYNEQFF
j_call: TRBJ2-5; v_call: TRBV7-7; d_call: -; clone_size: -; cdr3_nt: TGTGCCAGCAGCCACACCCAAGAGACCCAGTACTTC; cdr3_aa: CASSHTQETQYF
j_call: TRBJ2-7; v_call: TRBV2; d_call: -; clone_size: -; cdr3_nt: TGTGCCAGCAGGCCTCCAGGGGCCGAGCAGTACTTC; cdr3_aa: CASRPPGAEQYF
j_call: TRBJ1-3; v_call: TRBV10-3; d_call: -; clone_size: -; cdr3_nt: TGTGCCATCAGTGATCTGAACACAGGGCTTGGAAAAGGAAACACCATATATTTT; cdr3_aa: CAISDLNTGLGKGNTIYF
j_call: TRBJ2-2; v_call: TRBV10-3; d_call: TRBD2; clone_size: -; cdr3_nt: TGTGCCATCAGTGGCGGGGGACTAGTAGGCACCGGGGAGCTGTTTTTT; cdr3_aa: CAISGGGLVGTGELFF
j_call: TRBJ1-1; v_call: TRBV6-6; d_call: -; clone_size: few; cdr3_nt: TGTGCCAGCAGTAGCTTTACCGTGAACACTGAAGCTTTCTTT; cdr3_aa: CASSSFTVNTEAFF
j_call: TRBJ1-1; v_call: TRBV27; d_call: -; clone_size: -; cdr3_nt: TGTGCCAGCAGTTTATCCCGGGGAACTGAAGCTTTCTTT; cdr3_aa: CASSLSRGTEAFF
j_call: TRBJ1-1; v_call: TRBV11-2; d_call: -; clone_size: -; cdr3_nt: TGTGCCAGCAGCTTAGGTTTTGGAGGGGTGAACACTGAAGCTTTCTTT; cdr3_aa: CASSLGFGGVNTEAFF
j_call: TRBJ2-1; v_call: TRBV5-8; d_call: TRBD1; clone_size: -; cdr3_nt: TGTGCCAGCAGCTGGTATGACAGGGCATACAATGAGCAGTTCTTC; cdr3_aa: CASSWYDRAYNEQFF
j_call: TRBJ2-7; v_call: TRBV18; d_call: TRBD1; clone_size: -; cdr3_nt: TGTGCCAGCTCACCACCCTCAGGGGGCGGCTTCTACGAGCAGTACTTC; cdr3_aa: CASSPPSGGGFYEQYF
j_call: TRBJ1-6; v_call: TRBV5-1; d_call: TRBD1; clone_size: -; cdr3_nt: TGCGCCAGCAGCGTGGGACAGGGGCCTTCACCCCTCCACTTT; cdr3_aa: CASSVGQGPSPLHF
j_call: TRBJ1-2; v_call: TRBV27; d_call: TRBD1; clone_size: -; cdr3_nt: TGTGCCAGCAGACAATCAACAGGGGTAAACTATGGCTACACCTTC; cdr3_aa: CASRQSTGVNYGYTF
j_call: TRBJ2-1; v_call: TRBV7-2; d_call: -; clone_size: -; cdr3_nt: TGTGCCAGTAGAGAGAGCAGGATATACAATGAGCAGTTCTTC; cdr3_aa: CASRESRIYNEQFF
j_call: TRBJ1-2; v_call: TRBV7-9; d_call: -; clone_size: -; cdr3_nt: TGTGCCAGCAGCTCCCCTCGGGGATCTAACTATGGCTACACCTTC; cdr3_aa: CASSSPRGSNYGYTF
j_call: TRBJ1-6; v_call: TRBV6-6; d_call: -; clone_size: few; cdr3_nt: TGTGCCAGCAGTTACGCGGCAGGGGAATACAATTCACCCCTCCACTTT; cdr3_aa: CASSYAAGEYNSPLHF
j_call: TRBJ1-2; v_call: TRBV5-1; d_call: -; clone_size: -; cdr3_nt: TGCGCCAGCAGACCCCTGCAGGGGAGCTATGGCTACACCTTC; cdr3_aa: CASRPLQGSYGYTF
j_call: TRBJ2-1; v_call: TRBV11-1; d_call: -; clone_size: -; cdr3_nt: TGTGCCAGCAGCTTAGCGGGCCTCTACAATGAGCAGTTCTTC; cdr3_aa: CASSLAGLYNEQFF
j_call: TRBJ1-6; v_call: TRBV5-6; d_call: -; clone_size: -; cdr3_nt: TGTGCCAGCAGCTTGGGACAGGTACGAAGCTCCTATAATTCACCCCTCCACTTT; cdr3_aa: CASSLGQVRSSYNSPLHF
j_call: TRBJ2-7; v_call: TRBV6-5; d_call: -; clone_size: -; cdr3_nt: TGTGCCAGCAGTTACGTGGGAGCAGGCTCCTACGAGCAGTACTTC; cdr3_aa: CASSYVGAGSYEQYF
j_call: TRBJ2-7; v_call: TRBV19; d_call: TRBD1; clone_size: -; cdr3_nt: TGTGCCAGTAGTCTCGACAGGGACAGCTACGAGCAGTACTTC; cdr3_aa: CASSLDRDSYEQYF
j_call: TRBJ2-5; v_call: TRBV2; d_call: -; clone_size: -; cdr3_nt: TGTGCCAGCAGCCCAGATTACATTCAAGAGACCCAGTACTTC; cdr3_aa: CASSPDYIQETQYF
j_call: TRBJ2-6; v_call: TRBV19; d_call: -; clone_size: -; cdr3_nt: TGTGCCAGTACAGTCTCTGGGGCCAACGTCCTGACTTTC; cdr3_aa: CASTVSGANVLTF
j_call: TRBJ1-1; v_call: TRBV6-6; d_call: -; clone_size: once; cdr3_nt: TGTGCCAGCAGTTCATACGGGGTGAACACTGAAGCTTTCTTT; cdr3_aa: CASSSYGVNTEAFF
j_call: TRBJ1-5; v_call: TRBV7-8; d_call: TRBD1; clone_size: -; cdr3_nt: TGTGCCAGCAGCTTAGGGACAGGGGAGGACAATCAGCCCCAGCATTTT; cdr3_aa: CASSLGTGEDNQPQHF
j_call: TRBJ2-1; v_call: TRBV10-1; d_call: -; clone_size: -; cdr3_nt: TGCGCCAGCAGTGAACGACTGAATTACAATGAGCAGTTCTTC; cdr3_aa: CASSERLNYNEQFF
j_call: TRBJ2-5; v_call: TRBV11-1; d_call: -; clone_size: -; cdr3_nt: TGTGCCAGCAGCAAGACTGTGTACCAAGAGACCCAGTACTTC; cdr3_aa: CASSKTVYQETQYF
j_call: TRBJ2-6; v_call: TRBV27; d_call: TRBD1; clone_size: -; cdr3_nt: TGTGCCAGCAGTCCTACTCTGACAGGGGAACCCAACGTCCTGACTTTC; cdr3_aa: CASSPTLTGEPNVLTF
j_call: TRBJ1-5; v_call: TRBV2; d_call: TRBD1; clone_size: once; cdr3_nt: TGTGCCAGCAGTTGGACAGGCGATAATAGCAATCAGCCCCAGCATTTT; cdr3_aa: CASSWTGDNSNQPQHF
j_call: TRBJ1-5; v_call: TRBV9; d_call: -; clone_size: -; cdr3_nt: TGTGCCAGCAGCGTTAGTAGCAATCAGCCCCAGCATTTT; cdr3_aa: CASSVSSNQPQHF
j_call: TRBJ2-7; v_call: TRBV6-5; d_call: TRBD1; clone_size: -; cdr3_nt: TGTGCCAGCAGTCGGGACAGGGAATCCCACGAGCAGTACTTC; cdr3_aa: CASSRDRESHEQYF
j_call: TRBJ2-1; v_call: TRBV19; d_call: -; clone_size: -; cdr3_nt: TGTGCCAGTAGTATTGGCAGAGAGCAGTTCTTC; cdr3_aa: CASSIGREQFF
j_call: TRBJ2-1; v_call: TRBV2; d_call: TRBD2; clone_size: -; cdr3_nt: TGTGCCAGCAGTGCCTTAGCGGGAGAAGGTGCCAATGAGCAGTTCTTC; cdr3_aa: CASSALAGEGANEQFF
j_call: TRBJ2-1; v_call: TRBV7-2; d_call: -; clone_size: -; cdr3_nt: TGTGCCAGCAGCCCCCGGGCAGCGGGCTTCTACAATGAGCAGTTCTTC; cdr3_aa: CASSPRAAGFYNEQFF
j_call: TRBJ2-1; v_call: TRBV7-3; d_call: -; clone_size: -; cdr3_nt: TGTGCCAGCAGCAGGGACAACTACAATGAGCAGTTCTTC; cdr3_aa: CASSRDNYNEQFF
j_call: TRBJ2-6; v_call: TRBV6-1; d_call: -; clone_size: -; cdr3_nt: TGTGCCAGCACCCCTCCCCCCGGGGCCAACGTCCTGACTTTC; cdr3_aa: CASTPPPGANVLTF
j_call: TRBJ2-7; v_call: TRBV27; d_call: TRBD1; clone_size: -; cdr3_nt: TGTGCTAGCAGAGGGGACAGTGCAACCTACGAGCAGTACTTC; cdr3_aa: CASRGDSATYEQYF
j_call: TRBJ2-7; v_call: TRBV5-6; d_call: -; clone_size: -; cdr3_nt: TGTGCCAGCAGGCGTGGAAGAATGGACACCTTCTACGAGCAGTACTTC; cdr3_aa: CASRRGRMDTFYEQYF
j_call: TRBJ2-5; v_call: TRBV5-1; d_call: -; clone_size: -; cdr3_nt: TGCGCCAGCAGCTTGGTTCCGGCGGGGAACCAAGAGACCCAGTACTTC; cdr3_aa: CASSLVPAGNQETQYF
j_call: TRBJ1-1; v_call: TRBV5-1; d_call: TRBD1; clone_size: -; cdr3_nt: TGCGCCAGCAGCTTGATGATGACAGGGGGGATGAACACTGAAGCTTTCTTT; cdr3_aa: CASSLMMTGGMNTEAFF
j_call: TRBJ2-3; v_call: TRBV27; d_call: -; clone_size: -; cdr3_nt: TGTGCCAGCAGTCCACTAGCCCGAGGGGAGACAGATACGCAGTATTTT; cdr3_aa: CASSPLARGETDTQYF
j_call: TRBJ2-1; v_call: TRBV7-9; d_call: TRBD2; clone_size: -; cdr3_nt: TGTGCCAGCAGCCTTAGCGGGGGGCCCTTATCTACCAATGAGCAGTTCTTC; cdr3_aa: CASSLSGGPLSTNEQFF
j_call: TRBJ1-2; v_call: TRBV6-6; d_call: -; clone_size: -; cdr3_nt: TGTGCCAGCAGTTACCCGGCCAAAGAGGCGGGCTACACCTTC; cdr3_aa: CASSYPAKEAGYTF
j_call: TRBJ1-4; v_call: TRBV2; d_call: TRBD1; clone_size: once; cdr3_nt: TGTGCCAGCAACAGGGGAAATGAAAAACTGTTTTTT; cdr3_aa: CASNRGNEKLFF
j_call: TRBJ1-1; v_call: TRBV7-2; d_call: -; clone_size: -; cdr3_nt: TGTGCCAGCAGCCACCCCCTTGGGCGGGGGAGGGCGAACACTGAAGCTTTCTTT; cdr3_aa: CASSHPLGRGRANTEAFF
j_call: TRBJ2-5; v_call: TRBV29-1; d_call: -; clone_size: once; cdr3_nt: TGCAGCGTCAAGGACTACCAAGAGACCCAGTACTTC; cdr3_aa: CSVKDYQETQYF